This T cell receptor beta chain was found in a study of Graves' ophthalmopathy and Graves' hyperthyroidism. Concerning this clonotype: The antigen remains undetermined.

Study-wide findings and caveats: In blood, most expanded thyroid clonotypes above 0.001 frequency were also detected. Ophthalmopathy could be told apart from stable hyperthyroidism by a 13-signature model (around 90% sensitivity, roughly 80% specificity).

CDR3 length equals 15 residues. The germline CDR1 and CDR2 sequences are SGHTA and FQGNSA. Trimming cost V 5 bases and J 2 bases; bases outside gene matches: 6. As the template, RNA transcripts were used to amplify TCR beta CDR3 regions. After a first-round RT-PCR with HTBI primers, a second-round multiplex PCR was run. TCRdb independently ran MiXCR on the multiplex PCR reads; one entry per CDR3 protein. Of 340,000 or so distinct CDR3 sequences listed, roughly a sixth are singletons. Sequenced material: peripheral blood. This chain links TRBV7-2 with TRBJ1-2, with TRBD1 matching 9 bases. The source of this sequence is an adult man with Graves' ophthalmopathy. The CDR3 region has the DNA TGTGCCAGCAGCATCGGACAGGGGATGAACTATGGCTACACCTTC. Translating it yields CASSIGQGMNYGYTF.